This TCR beta chain comes out of a study of identical twins (dated by TCRdb to 2016 to 2018). Turning to the overall study: The study deep-sequenced TCR alpha and beta repertoires from monozygotic twins, unrelated adults of various ages and cord blood to test whether fetal clonotypes persist. Replicate twin experiments were performed at different times using different library preparation protocols to rule out contamination. The full study reports these points: Fewer insertions were carried by abundant cord blood beta clonotypes, a similar but weaker trend appeared in young adult naive repertoires, and no such trend appeared in memory repertoires. In monozygotic twins, out-of-frame TCR alpha sharing was systematically underestimated by recombination models, although the models agreed with sharing between unrelated individuals. Zero-insertion analyses could be partly confounded by invariant T cells such as MAIT and iNKT, though diverse VJ usage argued against such confounding for most clonotypes. Compared with coincidental sharing between unrelated individuals, an excess of low generation-probability sequences was observed among out-of-frame TCR alpha sequences shared between twins. The excess sharing between twins in beta out-of-frame sequences was weaker because fewer shared sequences reduced the signal-to-noise ratio. Because the same donors could not be followed over many years, conclusions were based on cross-sectional statistical analysis.

The junction shows trimming of 4 bases on V and 3 bases on J, plus 8 bases between the germline ends. Including cysteine and phenylalanine, the CDR3 has 12 amino acids. Only the CDR3 DNA stays, 36 bases, in frame from base 1. CDR1 and CDR2 (DFQATT, SNEGSKA) derive from the germline V gene (reference sequence). All donors were healthy Caucasians. The twin cohort comprised three pairs of female monozygotic twins, all aged about 18 to 30 years. The RNA used for TCR libraries was isolated from peripheral blood mononuclear cells. With regard to this clonotype: The clone's antigen remains unknown. Per-nucleotide qualities are absent, and no much larger clonotype sits a single base away.

The method behind the library was 5' RACE. Instrument on record: Illumina HiSeq 2000. Template switching added a universal primer binding site, and the final cDNA carried a unique molecular identifier that allowed TCR cDNA molecules to be counted accurately. Specific primers in the conserved constant-segment region were used to synthesize first-strand cDNA for TCR alpha and beta chains. To control for contamination, each cDNA library was double barcoded with a SMART-Mk sample barcode plus Illumina barcodes. TruSeq adapter sequences and Illumina sample barcodes were added in two successive PCR steps. TCR alpha and beta cDNA libraries were sequenced on the Illumina HiSeq platform with custom primers. Regarding the original processing steps: MiGEC processed the raw reads to extract unique molecular identifiers, while MiXCR was used to determine the CDR3 positions. For each individual, recombination models were inferred using an EM algorithm with the repgenHMM and IGoR tools. The tcR package in R was used for shared clonotype analysis, with sharing normalized by the product of cloneset sizes. To study raw recombination without the effects of thymic and clonal selection, out-of-frame nonproductive sequences were analyzed. TCRdb reworked the public reads: Q25 trimming with fastp, MiXCR clone assembly, productive beta chains retained. Here each entry gathers all rows of one CDR3 protein and keeps the most common genes and DNA. TCRdb's processing, not the authors', yielded these V and J calls. Counted in this sample were more than 600,000 distinct CDR3 sequences; 15% to 20% of them appeared once. The ten largest clones represent around 13% of the sample.

Separately, the same data were catalogued under a study of T cells expressing NK-cell markers. That second report states: In sorted CD3+CD56+NKG2C+, CD3+CD56+NKG2C- and CD3+CD56-NKG2C+ T-cell subsets from eight or nine donors, TCR beta-chain repertoires were profiled. Of the eight sequenced donors, seven were found to be HCMV-seropositive and one was found to be HCMV-seronegative. In several experiments an anti-gammadeltaTCR antibody was added to restrict sorting to alphabetaTCR-expressing T cells. In six donors, the dominant CD3+CD56+NKG2C+ clonotypes were found to rank among the top 10 CD8+ clonotypes and to make up roughly 1.0-8% of CD8+ T cells. Those dominant clonotypes were again the most abundant among CD3+CD56-NKG2C+ cells in a few donors, at roughly 25-65%. Whether the expanded NKG2C-expressing T cell clones were specific for HCMV antigens remained unclear. The study sequenced eight donors, all healthy volunteers chosen at random: three men and five women. HCMV serostatus was determined by detecting HCMV-specific IgG in serum with a commercial ELISA kit. For more than 5 donors, unsorted PBMC were also used to sequence bulk peripheral blood T-cell repertoires. MIGEC was used to demultiplex reads and group reads by UMI, and MiTCR was used to assemble and quantify clonotypes. Only TCR cDNA sequences supported by at least two reads were kept to exclude erroneous sequences. The tcR package was used for downstream repertoire analysis, and clonotypes were matched between fractions using CDR3 nucleotide sequence together with V segment. VDJmatch was used to annotate antigen specificity against VDJdb, with one amino acid substitution allowed in CDR3.

Recombination linked TRBV20-1 to TRBJ2-3; D gene: possibly TRBD2, on 5 matching bases. Sequenced: PBMCs. The receptor was isolated from a young woman in good health. The nucleotide sequence reads as follows: TGCAGTGCTATTGAGGGTACAGATACGCAGTATTTT. This sequence encodes CSAIEGTDTQYF.